The source of this T cell receptor beta chain is a study of T cell repertoires in cytomegalovirus infection. Across the study: Signatures in public TCR beta sequences pointed to both CMV infection and matching HLA type. Study-wide points: HLA-C-restricted CMV-specific TCR beta clonotypes prevailed in the ex vivo response.

This clonotype was observed at least ten times. Its antigen is still unknown. V was shortened by 1 base and J by 4 bases, with 7 bases between the two germline ends. Germline V CDR1 and CDR2: LGHNT, FRNRAP. There are 13 residues in the CDR3. TCRdb reprocessed the reads via MiXCR and lists one record per CDR3 protein. Of roughly 500,000 distinct CDR3 sequences in the sample, around 11% were seen once. The source of this sequence is a human donor in good health (CMV status not recorded). Some clones in this sample may be carry-over from other donors' samples. This rearrangement joins TRBV12-5 to TRBJ1-2; D is uncertain. The sequenced sample consisted of PBMCs. The CDR3 DNA follows: TGTGCTAGTGGTTTGGCCAGTTTCTATGGCTACACCTTC. Amino acids: CASGLASFYGYTF.